Below, 27 T cell receptor beta chains from the same sample are listed, as sequenced in a study of T cell clonality in common variable immunodeficiency. No cognate antigen is known for these TCRs. Regarding the study as a whole: In common variable immunodeficiency, TCR beta chains reportedly carried fewer deletions and N-nucleotide insertions.

Clones were read by immunoSEQ multiplex PCR, and TCRdb kept only the in-frame ones, dropping some. This sample comprises about 28,000 clones, none seen once only. The sequenced material came from peripheral blood mononuclear cells. The receptor source for this set is a human donor with common variable immunodeficiency.

About this clone: Sequencing ends 3 residues short of the CDR3 end; the germline J gene provides the rest. The V gene is TRBV7-8, the J gene TRBJ2-5, with D maybe TRBD2 (6 bases). The V end was cut by 2 bases, the J end by 3 bases, with 13 bases between. The germline V gene has CDR1 SGHVS and CDR2 FQNEAQ. This CDR3 contains 15 residues. The CDR3 sequence is CASSLFRGRKETQYF. CDR3 bases read: TGTGCCAGCAGCTTATTCCGGGGGAGAAAAGAGACC. The variable domain in full, completed from reference TRBV7-8 and TRBJ2-5, reads GAGVSQSPRYKVAKRGQDVALRCDPISGHVSLFWYQQALGQGPEFLTYFQNEAQLDKSGLPSDRFFAERPEGSVSTLKIQRTQQEDSAVYLCASSLFRGRKETQYFGPGTRLLVL.

Details on this clone: From the germline J gene comes the end of the CDR3, since the read stops 3 residues before it. The chain uses TRBV7-9 and TRBJ2-7; D may correspond to TRBD1 or TRBD2 (5 bases each). The CDR3 contains 14 residues. Trimming took 5 bases from V and 3 from J, leaving 14 bases between them. Germline V gene data show CDR1 as SEHNR and CDR2 as FQNEAQ (reference sequence). The CDR3 protein is CASSPERGVYEQYF. The part of the CDR3 DNA that was read is TGTGCCAGCAGCCCGGAGCGAGGGGTCTACGAG. Drawing the rest from reference TRBV7-9 and TRBJ2-7, the complete variable domain is DTGVSQNPRHKITKRGQNVTFRCDPISEHNRLYWYRQTLGQGPEFLTYFQNEAQLEKSRLLSDRFSAERPKGSFSTLEIQRTEQGDSAMYLCASSPERGVYEQYFGPGTRLTVT.

In the case of this clone: The read halts 3 residues ahead of the CDR3 end, with the missing end drawn from the germline J gene. The chain couples TRBV30 to TRBJ2-5; 10 nucleotides match TRBD2. There are 14 residues in the CDR3. Germline V gene lookup returns CDR1 GTSNPN and CDR2 SVGIG (reference sequence). V lost 3 bases to trimming and J lost 5 bases; unmatched junction nucleotides: 6. CDR3 region: CAWSNGLAVETQYF. CDR3 bases read: TGTGCCTGGAGCAACGGACTAGCGGTGGAGACC.

On this clone itself: The read ends 3 residues shy of where the CDR3 ends; the end is completed using the germline J gene. The chain has TRBV6-2 or TRBV6-3 and TRBJ2-1, with 13 bases that match TRBD2. The germline V gene has CDR1 MNHEY and CDR2 SVGEGT. V was pared by 6 bases and J by 7 bases, with 3 bases of the junction left unmatched. This CDR3 contains 14 residues. The DNA read from the CDR3 is TGTGCCAGCAGCCGACTAGCGGGGGGAAATGAG. Its protein product is CASSRLAGGNE. The complete CDR3 sequence is CASSRLAGGNEQFF.

Worth noting for this clone: The missing CDR3 end, 3 residues past where the read stops, is filled in from the germline J gene. The chain uses TRBV2 and TRBJ1-1, with 9 bases aligning to TRBD1. Trimming removed 5 bases from V and 7 bases from J; junction bases left unmatched: 8. Germline V gene data show CDR1 as SNHLY and CDR2 as FYNNEI. The CDR3 totals 14 residues. CDR3 DNA, as far as it was read: TGTGCCAGCAGTCCGGGACAGGGCAAAGTTGAA. Its protein product is CASSPGQGKVE. The full CDR3 reads CASSPGQGKVEAFF.

This clone appeared a few times. Sequencing ends 3 residues short of the CDR3 end; the germline J gene provides the rest. The rearrangement uses TRBV11-2 and TRBJ2-7; TRBD2 might be the D (5 bases). V was cut by 5 bases and J by 4 bases, with 15 bases left in between. The germline V gene encodes CDR1 SGHAT and CDR2 FQNNGV. The CDR3 has 14 amino acids. The sequenced CDR3 bases are TGTGCCAGCAGCGTGACTTCTCCGGGGTACGAG. Its protein is CASSVTSPGYE. The whole CDR3 protein is CASSVTSPGYEQYF.

This clone was seen at least ten times. From the germline J gene comes the end of the CDR3, since the read stops 3 residues before it. The chain uses TRBV18 and TRBJ2-7; TRBD1 matches at 8 bases. The length of the CDR3 is 13 residues. The trim removed 3 bases at V and 6 bases at J, leaving 4 bases unmatched. Per the germline V gene, CDR1 is KGHSH and CDR2 is LQKENI. The DNA read from the CDR3 is TGTGCCAGCTCACCTGCAGGGGGCTCCGAG. Protein product: CASSPAGGSE. The entire CDR3 is CASSPAGGSEQYF.

On this clone itself: Sequencing ends 3 residues short of the CDR3 end; the germline J gene provides the rest. The chain employs TRBV19 and TRBJ1-1, with D possibly TRBD1 on 5 matching bases. Trimming pared 1 base from V and 1 base from J, leaving 10 bases between. The CDR3 length is 15 residues. Germline loops: CDR1 LNHDA, CDR2 SQIVND (reference sequence). This CDR3 is CASSIAGYRNTEAFF. Incomplete CDR3 DNA: TGTGCCAGTAGTATAGCAGGGTATAGGAACACTGAA.

This clone appeared a few times. With the read ending 3 residues before the CDR3 end, the germline J gene is used to fill in that end. V is TRBV20-1 and J is TRBJ1-4; a possible D gene is TRBD1 (6 bases). This CDR3 contains 15 residues. V lost 3 bases and J lost 0, with 11 bases in between. Germline V gene sequence: CDR1 DFQATT, CDR2 SNEGSKA (reference sequence). CDR3 amino acids: CSARRDTSTNEKLFF. The DNA read from the CDR3 is TGCAGTGCTAGGAGGGACACCTCAACTAATGAAAAA.

This clone ranks as medium-sized. Read data end 3 residues before the CDR3 end; the end is taken from the germline J gene. This sequence joins TRBV6-2 or TRBV6-3 and TRBJ2-2; D uncertain. From germline, CDR1 is MNHEY and CDR2 SVGEGT. Trimming cost V 6 bases and J 4 bases, with 9 bases left between them. There are 13 residues in the CDR3. CDR3 loop: CASSPHSTGELFF. The sequenced CDR3 bases are TGTGCCAGCAGCCCTCATAGCACCGGGGAG.

About this clone itself: The CDR3 extends 3 residues past the end of the read, so its final part is completed from the germline J gene. J is TRBJ2-4 and V is TRBV13; 9 bases line up with TRBD1. This CDR3 comprises 16 residues. V gave up 4 bases and J gave up 1 base; unmatched junction bases: 5. CDR1 is PRHDT and CDR2 is FYEKMQ in the germline V gene (reference sequence). The CDR3 loop is CASSYNRGLAKNIQYF. The CDR3 bases that were read are TGTGCCAGCAGCTACAACAGGGGGCTGGCCAAAAACATT. The whole variable domain, filled in from reference TRBV13 and TRBJ2-4, reads AAGVIQSPRHLIKEKRETATLKCYPIPRHDTVYWYQQGPGQDPQFLISFYEKMQSDKGSIPDRFSAQQFSDYHSELNMSSLELGDSALYFCASSYNRGLAKNIQYFGAGTRLSVL.

In the case of this clone: The read halts 3 residues ahead of the CDR3 end, with the missing end drawn from the germline J gene. The same CDR3 can be traced to other DNA sequences in this sample. V gene TRBV19 combines with J gene TRBJ1-2, with D maybe TRBD1 (5 bases). Trimming cost V 4 bases and J 7 bases, with 13 bases left between them. Looked up from germline, CDR1 is LNHDA and CDR2 is SQIVND (reference sequence). This CDR3 is built from 13 residues. The chain's CDR3 is CASSKRQLRGYTF. The covered CDR3 bases are TGTGCCAGTAGTAAAAGACAGCTGCGTGGC.

This clone was seen only a few times. The CDR3 reads CASSLTPGGSSYNEQFF. CDR3 DNA, as far as it was read: TGTGCCAGCAGCTTGACTCCTGGCGGGAGCTCCTACAATGAG. The chain employs TRBV7-3 and TRBJ2-1; 7 nucleotides align to TRBD2. The read gets to within 3 residues of the CDR3 end, and the germline J gene fills in the rest. The ends lost 3 bases at V and 0 bases at J; junction bases unmatched: 8. The germline V gene encodes CDR1 SGHTA and CDR2 FQGTGA. This CDR3 has 17 residues.

CDR3 DNA, as far as it was read: TGTGCCAGCAGTGCTCTTGCAGGGGACTATGGC. Translated: CASSALAGDYG. The entire CDR3 protein is CASSALAGDYGYTF. The V gene is TRBV6-1, the J gene TRBJ1-2; possible D gene TRBD1, 6 bases. The read ends 3 residues before the CDR3 terminus; that terminus is restored from the germline J gene. This CDR3 has 14 amino acids. Per the germline V gene, CDR1 is MNHNS and CDR2 is SASEGT. The V end was cut by 4 bases, the J end by 3 bases, with 12 bases between.

A remark on this clone: The CDR3 is cut off 3 residues early in the read; its end comes from the germline J gene. V gene TRBV7-8 combines with J gene TRBJ1-1; D is possibly TRBD1 (6 bases). Germline CDR1 and CDR2: SGHVS and FQNEAQ. The V gene lost 3 bases and the J gene lost 3 bases, with 14 bases spanning the gap. The CDR3 covers 15 residues. This CDR3 reads CASSFGRGLDTEAFF. The sequenced CDR3 bases are TGTGCCAGCAGCTTCGGCAGGGGATTGGACACTGAA.

Worth noting for this clone: The missing CDR3 end, 3 residues past where the read stops, is filled in from the germline J gene. This sequence joins TRBV19 and TRBJ1-1; TRBD1 might be the D (6 bases). The CDR3 has 18 residues. Per the germline V gene, CDR1 is LNHDA and CDR2 is SQIVND (reference sequence). Trimming pared 9 bases from V and 0 bases from J, leaving 26 bases between. CDR3 protein: CASTGWGPFKIMNTEAFF. The CDR3 DNA, read in part, is TGTGCCAGCACAGGGTGGGGACCTTTCAAAATAATGAACACTGAA.

CDR3 loop: CASSTGQGGNTEAFF. The sequenced CDR3 bases are TGTGCCAGCAGCACAGGACAGGGAGGGAACACTGAA. The chain combines TRBV7-6 with TRBJ1-1, with TRBD1 matching over 8 bases. The CDR3 end lies 3 residues beyond the end of the read and is filled in from the germline J gene. CDR3 length equals 15 residues. After removal of 5 bases from V and 1 base from J, the junction contained 6 bases not matched to a gene. CDR1 and CDR2 (germline): SGHVS, FNYEAQ.

Turning to this clone: The CDR3 end lies 3 residues beyond the end of the read and is filled in from the germline J gene. The chain recombines TRBV18 with TRBJ2-5; 9 bases align to TRBD1. The CDR3 is 16 amino acids. V was clipped by 6 bases and J by 5 bases; unmatched bases: 13. Germline V CDR1 and CDR2: KGHSH, LQKENI. CDR3 region: CASSPGTGISGETQYF. CDR3 DNA, as far as it was read: TGTGCCAGCTCCCCCGGGACAGGGATTTCAGGGGAGACC.

In regard to this clone: Read coverage stops 3 residues before the CDR3 terminus; the germline J gene supplies the remainder. V usage is TRBV7-8 and J usage is TRBJ2-1; TRBD1 agrees at 8 bases. CDR3 length: 16 amino acids. With V trimmed by 1 base and J by 2 bases, 4 bases remained unmatched. From germline, CDR1 is SGHVS and CDR2 FQNEAQ. CDR3 in amino acids: CASSLVWTGPYNEQFF. CDR3 bases read: TGTGCCAGCAGCTTAGTTTGGACAGGGCCCTACAATGAG.

This clone showed up many times. The read ends 3 residues shy of where the CDR3 ends; the end is completed using the germline J gene. V usage is TRBV18 and J usage is TRBJ2-5; tentatively, D is TRBD1 (5 bases). The CDR3 sequence is 15 residues long. V was pared by 1 base and J by 5 bases, with 14 bases between. CDR1 and CDR2 (germline): KGHSH, LQKENI. The CDR3 protein is CASSPRSGKGETQYF. The CDR3 DNA, read in part, is TGTGCCAGCTCACCACGTTCAGGGAAAGGCGAGACC.

This clone came up many times. The sample contains more than one DNA sequence encoding this CDR3. The CDR3 sequence: CASSRQGGNYGYTF. CDR3 DNA, as far as it was read: TGTGCCAGCAGCAGACAGGGGGGTAACTATGGC. The rearrangement uses TRBV7-2 and TRBJ1-2; 9 bases are a match to TRBD1. The read falls 3 residues short of the CDR3 end, and the missing part is taken from the germline J gene. The CDR3 extends over 14 amino acids. Losses at the gene ends were 5 bases for V and 1 base for J; bases not matched to a gene: 2. The V gene's germline CDR1 is SGHTA and CDR2 FQGNSA.

Regarding this clone: The read terminates 3 residues before the CDR3 end, so the remaining end is supplied by the germline J gene. V usage is TRBV19 and J usage is TRBJ1-3; 8 bases are shared with TRBD1. The germline V gene has CDR1 LNHDA and CDR2 SQIVND (reference sequence). CDR3 length: 14 residues. With V trimmed by 10 bases and J by 0 bases, 5 bases remained unmatched. CDR3 sequence: CATDRGFSGNTIYF. CDR3 DNA, as far as it was read: TGTGCCACAGACAGGGGATTCTCTGGAAACACC.

As to this clone: Read sequence stops 3 residues before the CDR3 end, and the germline J gene provides the missing end. The genes are TRBV7-9 and TRBJ2-3; D is unclear. Per the germline V gene, CDR1 is SEHNR and CDR2 is FQNEAQ (reference sequence). This CDR3 comprises 11 residues. V was cut by 6 bases and J by 6 bases, with 7 bases left in between. This CDR3 reads CASRSVDTQYF. The covered CDR3 bases are TGTGCCAGCAGATCCGTGGATACG.

The sample holds a few counts of this clone. Sequencing ends 3 residues short of the CDR3 end; the germline J gene provides the rest. The V call is TRBV2, the J call TRBJ2-6; a possible D gene is TRBD2 (7 bases). This CDR3 is 14 amino acids long. Germline CDR1 SNHLY, CDR2 FYNNEI. The germline V and J ends were trimmed by 7 bases and 2 bases, with 9 bases remaining between them. CDR3 sequence: CASTRGPGANVLTF. CDR3 bases read: TGTGCCAGCACGCGGGGGCCTGGGGCCAACGTC.

This clone appeared a few times. The read terminates 3 residues ahead of where the CDR3 ends, so the germline J gene completes it. J is TRBJ2-5 and V is TRBV6-2 or TRBV6-3; TRBD2 matches 9 bases. The germline CDR1 and CDR2 sequences are MNHEY and SVGEGT. Germline trimming cut 7 bases from V and 5 bases from J; bases unmatched to any gene: 11. CDR3 size: 15 residues. The CDR3 protein is CASIDTSGPRETQYF. The CDR3 bases that were read are TGTGCCAGCATTGACACTAGCGGGCCACGGGAGACC.

This clone has at least ten counts. The DNA ends 3 residues before the CDR3 does, and the rest of the CDR3 is filled in from the germline J gene. V usage is TRBV5-1 and J usage is TRBJ2-5, with D possibly being TRBD1 (6 bases). The V gene lost 4 bases and the J gene lost 1 base, with 11 bases spanning the gap. Germline CDR1 and CDR2: SGHRS and YFSETQ. The CDR3 has 14 residues. The CDR3 bases that were read are TGCGCCAGCAGCCCCGGGACACTCCAAGAGACC. Translating gives CASSPGTLQET. The CDR3, in full, reads CASSPGTLQETQYF.

This clone was found many times. The observed sequence ends 3 residues before the CDR3 terminus, with the missing tail filled in from the germline J gene. The chain has TRBV7-2 and TRBJ2-5; 9 nucleotides agree with TRBD1. V gave up 6 bases and J gave up 7 bases; unmatched junction bases: 6. The germline V gene has CDR1 SGHTA and CDR2 FQGNSA. The CDR3 extends over 13 amino acids. CDR3 protein: CASSEQGAGTQYF. The covered CDR3 bases are TGTGCCAGCAGTGAACAGGGGGCGGGGACC.